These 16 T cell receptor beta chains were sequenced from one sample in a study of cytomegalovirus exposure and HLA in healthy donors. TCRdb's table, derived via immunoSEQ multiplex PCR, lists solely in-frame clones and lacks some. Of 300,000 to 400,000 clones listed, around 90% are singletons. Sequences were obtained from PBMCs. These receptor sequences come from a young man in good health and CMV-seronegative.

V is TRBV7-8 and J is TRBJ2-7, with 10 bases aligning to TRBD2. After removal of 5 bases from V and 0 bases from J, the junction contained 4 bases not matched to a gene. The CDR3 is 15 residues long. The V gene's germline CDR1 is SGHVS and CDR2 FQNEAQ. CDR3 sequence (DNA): TGTGCCAGCAGCAAAACTAGCGGGGTCTCCTACGAGCAGTACTTC. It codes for CASSKTSGVSYEQYF. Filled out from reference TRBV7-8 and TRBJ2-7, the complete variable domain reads GAGVSQSPRYKVAKRGQDVALRCDPISGHVSLFWYQQALGQGPEFLTYFQNEAQLDKSGLPSDRFFAERPEGSVSTLKIQRTQQEDSAVYLCASSKTSGVSYEQYFGPGTRLTVT.

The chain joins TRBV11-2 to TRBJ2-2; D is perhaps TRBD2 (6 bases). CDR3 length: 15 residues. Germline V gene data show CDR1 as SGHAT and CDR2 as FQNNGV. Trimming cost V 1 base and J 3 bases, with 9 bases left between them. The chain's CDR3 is CASSLGGDDTGELFF. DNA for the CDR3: TGTGCCAGCAGCTTAGGGGGGGACGACACCGGGGAGCTGTTTTTT.

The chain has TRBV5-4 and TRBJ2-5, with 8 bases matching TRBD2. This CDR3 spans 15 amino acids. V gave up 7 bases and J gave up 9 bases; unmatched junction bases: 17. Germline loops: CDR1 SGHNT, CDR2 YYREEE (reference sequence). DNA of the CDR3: TGTGCCAGCGGCGTATTCGGGGGGGGCGACGAGTCCCAGTACTTC. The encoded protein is CASGVFGGGDESQYF. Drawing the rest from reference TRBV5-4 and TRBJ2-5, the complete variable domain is ETGVTQSPTHLIKTRGQQVTLRCSSQSGHNTVSWYQQALGQGPQFIFQYYREEENGRGNFPPRFSGLQFPNYSSELNVNALELDDSALYLCASGVFGGGDESQYFGPGTRLLVL.

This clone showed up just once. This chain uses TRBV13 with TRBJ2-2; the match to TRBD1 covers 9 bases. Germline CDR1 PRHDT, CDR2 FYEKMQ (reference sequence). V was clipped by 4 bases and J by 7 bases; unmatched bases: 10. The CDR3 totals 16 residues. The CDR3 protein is CASSSSGTGRSGELFF. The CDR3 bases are TGTGCCAGCAGCTCGTCCGGGACAGGGAGGAGCGGGGAGCTGTTTTTT.

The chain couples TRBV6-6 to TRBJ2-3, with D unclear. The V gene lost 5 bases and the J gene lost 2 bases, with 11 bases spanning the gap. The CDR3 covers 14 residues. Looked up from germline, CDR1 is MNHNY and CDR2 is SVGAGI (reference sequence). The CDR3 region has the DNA TGTGCCAGCAGTCCCGTCGACTTCACAGATACGCAGTATTTT. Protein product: CASSPVDFTDTQYF.

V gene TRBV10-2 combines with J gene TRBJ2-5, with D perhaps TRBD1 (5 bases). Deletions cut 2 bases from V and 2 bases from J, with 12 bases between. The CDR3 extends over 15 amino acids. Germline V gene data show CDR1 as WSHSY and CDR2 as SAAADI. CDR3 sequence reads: CASSELGAEQETQYF. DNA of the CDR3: TGCGCCAGCAGTGAGCTAGGGGCTGAACAAGAGACCCAGTACTTC.

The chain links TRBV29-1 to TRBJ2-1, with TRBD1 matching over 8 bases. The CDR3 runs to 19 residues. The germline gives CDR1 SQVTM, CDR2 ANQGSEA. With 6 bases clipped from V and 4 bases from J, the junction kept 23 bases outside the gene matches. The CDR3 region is CSVSPSPRDRPRVYNEQFF. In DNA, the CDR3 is TGCAGCGTGTCCCCGAGCCCGAGGGACAGGCCAAGGGTTTACAATGAGCAGTTCTTC.

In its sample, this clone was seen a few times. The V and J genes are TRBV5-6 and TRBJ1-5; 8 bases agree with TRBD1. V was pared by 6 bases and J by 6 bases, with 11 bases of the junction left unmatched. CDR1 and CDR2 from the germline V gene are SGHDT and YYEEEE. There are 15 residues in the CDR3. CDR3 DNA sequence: TGTGCCAGCAACCAACAGGGGGTAGACGGTCAGCCCCAGCATTTT. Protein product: CASNQQGVDGQPQHF.

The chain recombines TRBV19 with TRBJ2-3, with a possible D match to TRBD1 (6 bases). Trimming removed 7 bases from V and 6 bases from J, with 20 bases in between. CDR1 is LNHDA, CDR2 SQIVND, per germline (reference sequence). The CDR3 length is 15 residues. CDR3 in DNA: TGTGCCAGTACCCCGACAGGTAACCGCGGGGATACGCAGTATTTT. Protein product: CASTPTGNRGDTQYF.

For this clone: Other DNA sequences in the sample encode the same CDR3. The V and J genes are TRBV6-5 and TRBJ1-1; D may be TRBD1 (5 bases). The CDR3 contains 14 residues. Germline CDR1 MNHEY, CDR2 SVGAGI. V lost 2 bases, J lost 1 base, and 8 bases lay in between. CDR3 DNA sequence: TGTGCCAGCAGTTACGGTGGACAGAACACTGAAGCTTTCTTT. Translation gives CASSYGGQNTEAFF.

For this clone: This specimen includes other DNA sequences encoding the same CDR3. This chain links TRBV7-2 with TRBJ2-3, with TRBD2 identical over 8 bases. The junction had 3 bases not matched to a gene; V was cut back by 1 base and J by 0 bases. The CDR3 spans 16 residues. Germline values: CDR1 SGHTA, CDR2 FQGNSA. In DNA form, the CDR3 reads TGTGCCAGCAGCTTAGTGCCGGGGGGGAGCACAGATACGCAGTATTTT. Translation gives CASSLVPGGSTDTQYF.

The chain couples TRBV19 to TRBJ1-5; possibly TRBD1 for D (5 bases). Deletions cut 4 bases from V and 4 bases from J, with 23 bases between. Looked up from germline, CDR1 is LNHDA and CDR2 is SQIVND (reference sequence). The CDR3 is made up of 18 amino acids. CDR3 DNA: TGTGCCAGTAGTACCGGGACTTTAAGAGGGCAATTAAATCAGCCCCAGCATTTT. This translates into CASSTGTLRGQLNQPQHF.

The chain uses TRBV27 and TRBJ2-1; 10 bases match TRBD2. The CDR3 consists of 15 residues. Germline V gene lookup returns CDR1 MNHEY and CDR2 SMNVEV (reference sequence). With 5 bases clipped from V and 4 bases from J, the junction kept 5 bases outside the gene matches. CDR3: CASSPLSGGYNEQFF. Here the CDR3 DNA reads TGTGCCAGCAGTCCCCTTAGCGGGGGGTACAATGAGCAGTTCTTC.

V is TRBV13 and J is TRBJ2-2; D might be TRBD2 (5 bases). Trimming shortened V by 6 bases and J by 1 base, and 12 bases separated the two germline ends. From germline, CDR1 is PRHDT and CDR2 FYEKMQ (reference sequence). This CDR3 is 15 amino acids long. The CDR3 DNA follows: TGTGCCAGCAGTCTCCCCGGGGAGAACACCGGGGAGCTGTTTTTT. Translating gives CASSLPGENTGELFF. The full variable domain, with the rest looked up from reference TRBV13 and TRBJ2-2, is AAGVIQSPRHLIKEKRETATLKCYPIPRHDTVYWYQQGPGQDPQFLISFYEKMQSDKGSIPDRFSAQQFSDYHSELNMSSLELGDSALYFCASSLPGENTGELFFGEGSRLTVL.

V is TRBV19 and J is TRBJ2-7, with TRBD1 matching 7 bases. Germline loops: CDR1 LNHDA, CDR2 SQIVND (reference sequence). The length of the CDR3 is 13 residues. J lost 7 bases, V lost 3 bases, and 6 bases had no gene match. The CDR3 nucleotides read TGTGCCAGTAGTATTGTAGACAGGGAGGAGCAGTACTTC. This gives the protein CASSIVDREEQYF.

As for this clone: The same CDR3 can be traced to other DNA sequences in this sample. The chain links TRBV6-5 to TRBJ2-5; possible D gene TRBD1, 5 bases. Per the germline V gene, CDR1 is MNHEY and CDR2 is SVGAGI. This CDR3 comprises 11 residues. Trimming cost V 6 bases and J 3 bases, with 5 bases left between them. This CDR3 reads CASSREETQYF. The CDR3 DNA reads TGTGCCAGCAGCAGGGAAGAGACCCAGTACTTC.